Below, 29 T cell receptor delta chains from the same sample are listed, as sequenced in a study of gamma-delta chains in newborns, infants, children. TCRdb reanalysed the reads with CATT. The table shows roughly 3,000 delta-chain clones, with 3.9% occurring only once. The sample taken for sequencing was blood. The receptors originated from a child who was a newborn, infant or young child, either healthy, febrile or measles-vaccinated (not recorded which).

This clone has more than one count but fewer than ten. At residue 9, the translated DNA and the protein in TCRdb do not agree; the protein given here is derived from the DNA. The chain is built from TRDV2 and TRDJ2, with 9 positions matching TRDD3. This CDR3 region has 14 residues. The V and J ends lost 3 bases and 7 bases, in that order; junction bases with no gene match: 5. The V gene's germline CDR1 is GEAIGNYY and CDR2 EKD. CDR3 sequence reads: CACDPLGDKAQLFF. CDR3 nucleotide sequence: TGTGCCTGTGACCCTTTGGGGGATAAAGCACAACTCTTCTTT.

This clone is classed as medium-sized. This chain joins TRDV2 and TRDJ3; 7 nucleotides line up with TRDD3. CDR3 length: 19 amino acids. Germline V gene data show CDR1 as GEAIGNYY and CDR2 as EKD. The V gene end was trimmed by 0 bases and the J gene end by 0 bases; junction bases not matched to a gene: 7. As DNA, the CDR3 is TGTGCCTGTGACACCGCTGGGGGCTTTAGCTCCTGGGACACCCGACAGATGTTTTTC. It translates to CACDTAGGFSSWDTRQMFF.

This clone occurred a few times. The translation of this DNA and the TCRdb protein of a much larger clone differ at residue 4, probably owing to a read error; the protein shown here is translated from the DNA. The chain combines TRDV2 with TRDJ3; 9 bases line up with TRDD3. The CDR3 runs 19 residues. J lost 0 bases, V lost 4 bases, and 9 bases had no gene match. Looked up from germline, CDR1 is GEAIGNYY and CDR2 is EKD. As DNA, the CDR3 is TGTGCCTGTGAAAGAGTACTGGGGGACACCTCCTGGGACACCCGACAGATGTTTTTC. Encoded protein: CACERVLGDTSWDTRQMFF.

Turning to this clone: The TCRdb protein, from a much larger clone, departs from this DNA's translation at residue 3, likely by read error; the protein shown derives from the DNA. This chain uses TRDV2 with TRDJ1, with D uncertain. Germline V gives CDR1 GEAIGNYY, CDR2 EKD. The CDR3 loop spans 16 amino acids. CDR3 DNA: TGTGCCCGTGACACCTTGGGAGAAGATAATACCGATAAACTCATCTTT. Translation gives CARDTLGEDNTDKLIF.

On this clone: This DNA translates differently at residue 13 from the TCRdb protein, which is that of a much larger clone; a read error is likely, and the protein shown is the DNA's own translation. This chain joins TRDV2 and TRDJ3, with 9 bases matching TRDD3. Looked up from germline, CDR1 is GEAIGNYY and CDR2 is EKD. The CDR3 is 18 residues long. DNA for the CDR3: TGTGCCTGTGACACCGGGGGATACAGAACCTGGGACGCCCGACAGATGTTTTTC. Translated: CACDTGGYRTWDARQMFF.

This clone occurred a few times. TCRdb shows a much larger clone's protein in place of this DNA's translation, and the two differ at residue 12, likely through a read error; the protein shown is translated from the DNA. This chain uses TRDV2 with TRDJ3; D might be TRDD3 (5 bases). Germline V CDR1 and CDR2: GEAIGNYY, EKD. The CDR3 has 17 amino acids. The chain's CDR3 is CACDSTGHSWDARQMFF. The DNA of the CDR3 is TGTGCCTGTGACAGTACTGGTCACTCCTGGGACGCCCGACAGATGTTTTTC.

With regard to this clone: This DNA's translation differs at residue 11 from TCRdb's protein, which comes from a much larger clone; a read error is likely, and the protein shown is translated from the DNA. The chain has TRDV2 and TRDJ1; 13 nucleotides match TRDD3. The CDR3 runs 14 residues. CDR1 GEAIGNYY and CDR2 EKD come from the germline V gene. The CDR3 reads CACDTGGYADNLIF. CDR3 DNA: TGTGCCTGTGATACTGGGGGATACGCCGATAACCTCATCTTT.

This clone has a handful of counts. The protein TCRdb gives is from a much larger clone and does not agree with this DNA's translation at residue 3, likely a read error; the protein shown here comes from the DNA. The chain links TRDV2 to TRDJ3; 9 positions match TRDD3. Germline V gene data show CDR1 as GEAIGNYY and CDR2 as EKD. CDR3 length: 18 residues. The CDR3 loop is CARDTVGGYNWDTRQMFF. The CDR3 DNA sequence: TGTGCCCGTGACACCGTGGGGGGATACAACTGGGACACCCGACAGATGTTTTTC.

In regard to this clone: TCRdb's entry gives the protein of a much larger clone, which mismatches this DNA's translation at residue 9, likely from a read error; the protein reported here is translated from the DNA. V gene TRDV2 combines with J gene TRDJ3, with TRDD3 matching over 9 bases. V shed 2 bases and J 2 bases; nucleotides not matched to a gene: 3. Per the germline V gene, CDR1 is GEAIGNYY and CDR2 is EKD. The CDR3 sequence is 17 residues long. DNA for the CDR3: TGTGCCTGTGACAACTGGGGGAGCCCCTGGGACACCCGACAGATGTTTTTC. It translates to CACDNWGSPWDTRQMFF.

As to this clone: The TCRdb protein, from a much larger clone, departs from this DNA's translation at residue 9, likely by read error; the protein shown derives from the DNA. The CDR3 bases are TGTGCCTGTGATGCACTGGGGGACGTCGATAAACTCATCTTT. It is translated as CACDALGDVDKLIF. This chain links TRDV2 with TRDJ1; 9 positions match TRDD3. V trimming: 4 bases; J trimming: 4 bases; junction bases outside the gene matches: 6. CDR3 size: 14 residues. Germline V gene sequence: CDR1 GEAIGNYY, CDR2 EKD.

This clone was counted between two and nine times. A much larger clone lies a single base off, so this may be a read error. In the same sample, other DNA sequences code for this CDR3. J is TRDJ3 and V is TRDV2; 11 bases are shared with TRDD3. The length of the CDR3 is 18 residues. Germline V lookup: CDR1 GEAIGNYY, CDR2 EKD. CDR3 loop: CACDLLGDISWDTRQMFF. Here the CDR3 DNA reads TGCGCCTGTGACTTACTGGGGGATATCTCCTGGGACACCCGACAGATGTTTTTC.

Of note for this clone: A much more abundant neighbour one base away suggests this may be a read error. Other DNA sequences in this specimen translate into the identical CDR3. This chain joins TRDV2 and TRDJ3, with D perhaps TRDD3 (6 bases). Germline V gene data show CDR1 as GEAIGNYY and CDR2 as EKD. This CDR3 contains 18 residues. Trimming stripped 1 base from V and 0 bases from J, with 12 bases between. The CDR3 bases are TGTGCCTGTGACACGGGGGACACGCGCTCCTGGGACACCCGACAGATGTTTTTC. This sequence encodes CACDTGDTRSWDTRQMFF.

A few counts support this clone. The protein that TCRdb holds for this DNA derives from a much larger clone and differs from the translated DNA at residue 4, which likely indicates a read error; the protein shown here is translated from the DNA. The J gene is TRDJ1, the V gene TRDV2, with 9 bases identical to TRDD3. Germline values: CDR1 GEAIGNYY, CDR2 EKD. Germline trimming cut 5 bases from V and 0 bases from J; bases unmatched to any gene: 9. This CDR3 spans 16 amino acids. CDR3 nucleotide sequence: TGTGCCTGTGGCACGTTGGGGGATAAGCACACCGATAAACTCATCTTT. Amino acid sequence: CACGTLGDKHTDKLIF.

As for this clone: The mismatch at residue 15 between this DNA's translation and the TCRdb protein of a much larger clone likely reflects a read error; the protein shown is translated from the DNA. The chain employs TRDV2 and TRDJ3, with D perhaps TRDD3 (6 bases). The CDR3 sequence is 17 residues long. Germline V gene lookup returns CDR1 GEAIGNYY and CDR2 EKD. In DNA form, the CDR3 reads TGTGCCTGTGACACCGTCGGGGATGCCTGGGACACCCGACAGGTGTTTTTC. This sequence encodes CACDTVGDAWDTRQVFF.

This clone was seen more than once but under ten times. The TCRdb protein comes from a much larger clone and disagrees with this DNA's translation at residue 13, likely due to a read error; the protein given here is derived from the DNA. The gene calls are TRDV2 and TRDJ3; 12 bases fit TRDD3. This CDR3 spans 18 amino acids. Germline values: CDR1 GEAIGNYY, CDR2 EKD. The CDR3: CACDTVLGDTWDIRQMFF. The DNA for the CDR3 is TGTGCCTGTGACACCGTACTGGGGGATACCTGGGACATCCGACAGATGTTTTTC.

With respect to this clone: A much larger clonotype is one base distant, so this may be a read error. Other DNA sequences in this specimen translate into the identical CDR3. The chain has TRDV2 and TRDJ3, with 12 positions matching TRDD3. Germline loops: CDR1 GEAIGNYY, CDR2 EKD. This CDR3 has 18 residues. The CDR3 loop is CACDFTGGYSWDTRQMFF. CDR3 coding DNA: TGTGCCTGTGACTTTACTGGGGGATACTCCTGGGACACCCGGCAGATGTTTTTC.

Concerning this clone: This DNA's translation and the protein TCRdb lists, from a much larger clone, do not match at residue 11, likely due to a read error; the protein shown is translated from the DNA. The rearrangement links TRDV2 to TRDJ3; 8 bases line up with TRDD3. CDR3 length equals 19 residues. Germline lookup yields CDR1 GEAIGNYY and CDR2 EKD. V lost 1 base and J lost 2; bases outside the gene matches: 9. The CDR3 coding sequence is TGTGCCTGTGACACGCTACTGGGGGGGAGCCCCTGGGACACCCGACAGATGTTTTTC. This encodes CACDTLLGGSPWDTRQMFF.

Of note for this clone: This may be a read error, as it is one base from a much larger clone. The V call is TRDV2, the J call TRDJ3; tentatively, D is TRDD3 (6 bases). The germline gives CDR1 GEAIGNYY, CDR2 EKD. The CDR3 has 18 residues. The V end was cut by 1 base, the J end by 2 bases, with 14 bases between. CDR3 coding DNA: TGTGCCTGTGACACTGGGGGGTACAGCCCCTGGGACACCCGACAGATGTTTTTC. Protein: CACDTGGYSPWDTRQMFF.

This clone showed up just a few times. The protein held in TCRdb is that of a much larger clone and does not match this DNA's translation at residue 13, likely because of a read error; the protein shown is translated from the DNA. CDR3 loop: CACDAIGGGYPYADKLIF. The CDR3 bases are TGTGCCTGTGACGCGATCGGCGGGGGATACCCGTACGCCGATAAACTCATCTTT. The chain uses TRDV2 and TRDJ1; 9 bases fit TRDD3. Since TCRdb gives no J gene, matching the DNA to germline was used here to assign it. Germline loops: CDR1 GEAIGNYY, CDR2 EKD. CDR3 length: 18 amino acids. V lost 3 bases, J lost 3 bases, and 16 bases stayed unmatched.

Comment on this clone: The protein TCRdb gives is from a much larger clone and does not agree with this DNA's translation at residue 12, likely a read error; the protein shown here comes from the DNA. V and J are TRDV2 and TRDJ2; weak D call: TRDD3 (6 bases). Per germline, CDR1 GEAIGNYY and CDR2 EKD. CDR3 length: 15 amino acids. The chain's CDR3 is CACDSLGALTARLFF. As DNA, the CDR3 is TGTGCCTGTGACAGTTTGGGGGCCTTGACAGCACGACTCTTCTTT.

On this clone itself: This likely came from a read error, as a far larger clone is one base away. This sample includes further DNA sequences coding for the same CDR3. The chain uses TRDV2 and TRDJ3, with 9 bases fitting TRDD3. TCRdb is silent on the J gene; assignment here came from matching the DNA to germline. The length of the CDR3 is 20 residues. CDR1 is GEAIGNYY, CDR2 EKD, per germline. Losses at the gene ends were 0 bases for V and 1 base for J; bases not matched to a gene: 9. The CDR3 sequence: CACDTVLGDTRSWDTRQMFF. The DNA for the CDR3 is TGTGCCTGTGACACCGTACTAGGGGATACGCGTTCCTGGGACACCCGACAGATGTTTTTC.

This clone came up a few times. The TCRdb record carries a much larger clone's protein, which differs from this DNA's translation at residue 9; a read error is the likely cause, and the protein listed here is the DNA translation. The chain carries TRDV2 and TRDJ3; 7 nucleotides line up with TRDD3. Germline V gives CDR1 GEAIGNYY, CDR2 EKD. The CDR3 totals 18 residues. With V trimmed by 1 base and J by 0 bases, 5 bases remained unmatched. The CDR3 here is CACDTGWGNSWDTRQMFF. The CDR3 region has the DNA TGTGCCTGTGACACGGGATGGGGGAACTCCTGGGACACCCGACAGATGTTTTTC.

This clone has only a few counts. This could be a read error, since a much larger clone is one nucleotide away. The DNA is omitted, as the CDR3 cannot be located on it reliably, and the CDR3 follows TCRdb's listing. V usage is TRAV29/DV5 and J usage is TRDJ3; whether TRDD3, the table's D call, matches the DNA was not checked. Germline V lookup: CDR1 NSMFDY, CDR2 ISSIKDK. The CDR3 is 20 amino acids in total, end residues counted. CDR3 amino acids: CSVLLCSERADTWDTRQMFF.

This clone is deemed large. Other nucleotide sequences from this sample produce the same CDR3. The J gene is TRDJ3, the V gene TRDV2; 11 bases are shared with TRDD3. The CDR3 spans 19 residues. Trimming cost V 0 bases and J 0 bases; bases outside gene matches: 3. Germline assignment: CDR1 GEAIGNYY and CDR2 EKD. For the CDR3, the DNA is TGTGCCTGTGACACCTTACTGGGGGATAGCTCCTGGGACACCCGACAGATGTTTTTC. It specifies CACDTLLGDSSWDTRQMFF.

As for this clone: A far more abundant clone sits one base away, making this likely a read error. This same CDR3 is encoded by further DNA sequences in the sample. The rearrangement joins TRDV2 to TRDJ3, with TRDD3 matching 11 bases. Looked up from germline, CDR1 is GEAIGNYY and CDR2 is EKD. This CDR3 comprises 19 residues. The DNA for the CDR3 is TGCGCCTGTGACGTACTGGGGGATAGCAGAACCTGGGACACCCGACAGATGTTTTTC. This sequence encodes CACDVLGDSRTWDTRQMFF.

This clone was picked up a small number of times. TCRdb has a much larger clone's protein, which differs at residue 5 from the translation of this DNA, likely because of a read error; what is shown is the protein translated from the DNA. Other DNA variants within this sample encode the same CDR3. The genes are TRDV2 and TRDJ2; D might be TRDD3 (5 bases). The CDR3 loop spans 14 amino acids. Germline V gene lookup returns CDR1 GEAIGNYY and CDR2 EKD. The V and J ends lost 3 bases and 1 base respectively, with 8 bases between them. The CDR3 protein is CACDAGDLTAQLFF. The DNA of the CDR3 is TGTGCCTGTGACGCCGGGGATTTGACAGCACAACTCTTCTTT.

In this sample, this clone is large. This chain links TRDV2 with TRDJ3; 9 bases fit TRDD3. The CDR3 runs to 19 residues. V lost 1 base and J lost 0; bases outside the gene matches: 6. Looked up from germline, CDR1 is GEAIGNYY and CDR2 is EKD. CDR3 nucleotides: TGTGCCTGTGACACAGCAGGTGGGGGATACTCCTGGGACACCCGACAGATGTTTTTC. This sequence encodes CACDTAGGGYSWDTRQMFF.

This clone was counted only a few times. TCRdb's protein for this DNA is that of a much larger clone and differs from the translation at residue 10, likely a read error; the protein shown is the DNA translation. The chain carries TRDV2 and TRDJ2, with 10 positions matching TRDD3. CDR3 size: 16 residues. Trimming at V came to 1 base and at J to 4 bases, leaving 5 bases not matched to a gene. Germline V gene sequence: CDR1 GEAIGNYY, CDR2 EKD. The CDR3 protein is CACDTLGDSSTAQLFF. For the CDR3, the DNA is TGTGCCTGTGACACACTGGGGGATTCTTCGACAGCACAACTCTTCTTT.

For this clone: The mismatch at residue 8 between this DNA's translation and the TCRdb protein of a much larger clone likely reflects a read error; the protein shown is translated from the DNA. The rearrangement links TRDV2 to TRDJ3; D might be TRDD3 (6 bases). The CDR3 loop spans 19 amino acids. Germline CDR1 GEAIGNYY, CDR2 EKD. V lost 4 bases and J 3 bases, leaving 21 bases between the germline ends. Written as DNA, the CDR3 is TGTGCCTGTGATCCGGTGGGGGGTACGAGAAGCTGGGACACCCGACAGATGTTTTTC. This gives the protein CACDPVGGTRSWDTRQMFF.